This TCR beta chain was sequenced in a study of blood T cell repertoires in COVID-19. Study summary: In each case, the material was cDNA or gDNA derived from T cells, B-cell-depleted T cells, or PBMCs.

The CDR3 has 14 residues. V shed 3 bases and J 3 bases; nucleotides not matched to a gene: 2. Germline values: CDR1 MDHEN, CDR2 SYDVKM. This clone was picked up one time. Here immunoSEQ multiplex PCR was the method, and the copy in TCRdb shows in-frame clones only, minus some. The table has roughly 60,000 clones, approximately 80% seen once. The gene calls are TRBV28 and TRBJ2-7, with TRBD2 matching 10 bases. This receptor was identified in a human donor in a cohort sampled during active COVID-19. The sequencing sample was made of peripheral blood. Written as DNA, the CDR3 is TGTGCCAGCAGTTTGGGACTAGCGAGCTACGAGCAGTACTTC. Residues: CASSLGLASYEQYF.